Listed below are T cell receptor beta chains from one sample, sequenced in a study of identifying expanded T cells in peripheral blood. Generated by immunoSEQ multiplex PCR, the TCRdb table keeps only in-frame clones and is missing some. The repertoire has some 93,000 clones, about 88% of them found once; the top ten carry 3% to 5%. Material: blood. All receptors come from a person between 18 and 75 years old in good health. Both conserved end residues are part of each CDR3. D genes are given only for firm matches. Not all rows give a size; the values are once, few, many and, for expanded clones, a class.

cdr3_aa cdr3_nt cdr3_length j_call d_call v_call clone_size
CASSLLGREGQDTQYF TGTGCCAGCAGTTTATTAGGACGGGAGGGCCAAGATACGCAGTATTTT 16 TRBJ2-3 TRBD2 TRBV28 NA
CASSSRSYNEQFF TGTGCCAGCAGCTCCCGCTCCTACAATGAGCAGTTCTTC 13 TRBJ2-1 NA TRBV7-9 NA
CASSLAGTSRHEQFF TGTGCCAGCAGCTTAGCGGGGACTAGCCGGCATGAGCAGTTCTTC 15 TRBJ2-1 TRBD2 TRBV7-2 NA
CATSRGVSGNQPQHF TGTGCCACCAGCAGGGGGGTTTCTGGCAATCAGCCCCAGCATTTT 15 TRBJ1-5 NA TRBV15 NA
CASSFRERTGGTFDGYTF TGCGCCAGCAGCTTCAGAGAGAGAACAGGGGGTACCTTTGATGGCTACACCTTC 18 TRBJ1-2 TRBD1 TRBV5-1 NA
CASSRQSPRGRSTDTQYF TGTGCCAGCAGCCGCCAGTCCCCGCGGGGACGGAGCACAGATACGCAGTATTTT 18 TRBJ2-3 NA TRBV7-2 NA
CAWSPGQNYEQYF TGTGCCTGGAGTCCGGGACAGAACTACGAGCAGTACTTC 13 TRBJ2-7 TRBD1 TRBV30 NA
CASSQSESLPHIYGYTF TGCGCCAGCAGTCAATCGGAGAGCTTACCCCACATATATGGCTACACCTTC 17 TRBJ1-2 NA TRBV23-1 NA
CASSEAHGNNSPLHF TGTGCCAGCAGTGAAGCGCACGGGAATAATTCACCCCTCCACTTT 15 TRBJ1-6 NA TRBV6-1 NA
CASRDRGNQPQHF TGTGCCAGCCGGGACAGGGGCAATCAGCCCCAGCATTTT 13 TRBJ1-5 TRBD1 TRBV19 few
CASSVGGSVIDNEQFF TGTGCCAGCAGCGTAGGAGGGAGCGTAATCGACAATGAGCAGTTCTTC 16 TRBJ2-1 NA TRBV9 NA
CASRGESGNTIYF TGTGCCAGCAGGGGGGAGTCTGGAAACACCATATATTTT 13 TRBJ1-3 NA TRBV28 NA
CATSRDRANEKLFF TGTGCCACCAGCAGAGACAGGGCTAATGAAAAACTGTTTTTT 14 TRBJ1-4 NA TRBV15 NA
CAWSQGFRGQETQYF TGTGCCTGGAGCCAGGGGTTCAGGGGTCAAGAGACCCAGTACTTC 15 TRBJ2-5 NA TRBV30 NA
CASSYEGGITGELFF TGTGCCAGCAGTTATGAGGGCGGGATCACCGGGGAGCTGTTTTTT 15 TRBJ2-2 NA TRBV6-5 NA
CASSLASLGGQETQYF TGTGCCAGCAGTTTGGCCTCGTTAGGCGGCCAAGAGACCCAGTACTTC 16 TRBJ2-5 NA TRBV28 NA
CASSWQETQYF TGCGCCAGCAGCTGGCAAGAGACCCAGTACTTC 11 TRBJ2-5 NA TRBV5-1 NA